These 8 T cell receptor beta chains came from one sample sequenced in a study of response to subunit inactivated influenza vaccine. TCRdb used MiXCR to reprocess the RT-PCR reads, holding one entry per CDR3 protein. The data show roughly 700,000 distinct CDR3 sequences, less than 20% seen once. The sample here was PBMCs from blood, taken 12 days after vaccination. Receptors were obtained from a man aged 50 or older who received an inactivated influenza vaccine.

V is TRBV5-1 and J is TRBJ2-7; TRBD2 matches at 7 bases. This CDR3 is built from 15 residues. V dropped 0 bases and J dropped 0; count of bases not matched to a gene: 3. Germline V gene sequence: CDR1 SGHRS, CDR2 YFSETQ. The CDR3 DNA reads TGCGCCAGCAGCTTGGGACTAGCACTCTCCTACGAGCAGTACTTC. Its translation is CASSLGLALSYEQYF.

This clonotype was seen a few times. The DNA of the CDR3 is TGTGCCAGCAGAGATGACAGGGGAAACATTCAGTACTTC. It is translated as CASRDDRGNIQYF. The chain recombines TRBV5-4 with TRBJ2-4, with 8 bases aligning to TRBD1. This CDR3 spans 13 amino acids. The germline V gene has CDR1 SGHNT and CDR2 YYREEE (reference sequence). The V and J ends lost 5 bases and 6 bases, in that order; junction bases with no gene match: 4.

In this sample, this clonotype turned up many times. The V gene is TRBV28, the J gene TRBJ1-2; 8 bases agree with TRBD1. The CDR3 is made up of 14 amino acids. Germline assignment: CDR1 MDHEN and CDR2 SYDVKM. V lost 10 bases to trimming and J lost 5 bases; unmatched junction nucleotides: 12. DNA of the CDR3: TGTGCCATCAAACCCACCGGGACAGGATATGGCTACACCTTC. Residues: CAIKPTGTGYGYTF.

This chain joins TRBV5-5 and TRBJ2-4, with a tentative D call TRBD2 (5 bases). CDR1 is SGHKS, CDR2 YYEKEE, per germline (reference sequence). The CDR3 sequence is 15 residues long. The V and J ends lost 3 bases and 7 bases respectively, with 17 bases between them. CDR3 protein: CASSSPAAGANIQYF. In DNA form, the CDR3 reads TGTGCCAGCAGCTCCCCCGCTGCGGGCGCGAACATTCAGTACTTC.

This clonotype was seen a handful of times. The V and J genes are TRBV6-2 or TRBV6-3 and TRBJ1-5; D is ambiguous. The CDR3 totals 13 residues. V was trimmed by 4 bases and J by 6 bases, leaving 10 bases between them. Germline CDR1 reads MNHEY; CDR2 reads SVGEGT. This CDR3 is CASSSLGSQPQHF. For the CDR3, the DNA is TGTGCCAGCAGTTCCTTGGGATCTCAGCCCCAGCATTTT.

V is TRBV12-3 or TRBV12-4 and J is TRBJ2-7; D is unclear. Deletions cut 4 bases from V and 0 bases from J, with 10 bases between. CDR3 length equals 14 residues. The CDR3 reads CASSSNGNSYEQYF. CDR3 nucleotides: TGTGCCAGCAGTTCCAACGGAAACTCCTACGAGCAGTACTTC.

The rearrangement uses TRBV5-5 and TRBJ2-7, with D maybe TRBD1 (5 bases). Germline assignment: CDR1 SGHKS and CDR2 YYEKEE (reference sequence). V dropped 4 bases and J dropped 1 base, with 9 bases sitting between them. CDR3 length: 13 residues. CDR3 nucleotides: TGTGCCAGCAGCGCGGACAATTCCTACGAGCAGTACTTC. This sequence encodes CASSADNSYEQYF.

The chain carries TRBV28 and TRBJ1-1; TRBD1 matches at 7 bases. There are 14 residues in the CDR3. Germline V lookup: CDR1 MDHEN, CDR2 SYDVKM. J gave up 1 base and V 6 bases, and 5 bases lay outside the gene matches. The CDR3 DNA follows: TGTGCCAGCAGACCGGGACAGCCGAACACTGAAGCTTTCTTT. It codes for CASRPGQPNTEAFF.